This entry describes one TCR beta chain. Its antigen is not known. This specimen includes other DNA sequences encoding the same CDR3. The data originate from a study of radiotherapy plus CTLA-4 blockade in lung cancer. Libraries were prepared by immunoSEQ multiplex PCR; TCRdb keeps only in-frame clonotypes and omits some of them. The table lists tens of thousands of clones, 77% of them singletons. The CDR3 is 15 amino acids. The germline gives CDR1 SGDLS, CDR2 YYNGEE. Deletions cut 4 bases from V and 0 bases from J, with 13 bases between. Study findings and constraints: Interferon-beta and early blood T cell clone dynamics reportedly predicted response best.

The sequences come from peripheral blood, collected from a patient treated with radiotherapy plus ipilimumab. The chain uses TRBV9 and TRBJ2-5; a weak D match, TRBD2 (5 bases). This TCR came from a human donor with non-small cell lung cancer who had a partial response to radiotherapy plus ipilimumab. CDR3 region: CASSSGFSDQETQYF. The CDR3 DNA reads TGTGCCAGCAGCAGCGGCTTTAGCGACCAAGAGACCCAGTACTTC.